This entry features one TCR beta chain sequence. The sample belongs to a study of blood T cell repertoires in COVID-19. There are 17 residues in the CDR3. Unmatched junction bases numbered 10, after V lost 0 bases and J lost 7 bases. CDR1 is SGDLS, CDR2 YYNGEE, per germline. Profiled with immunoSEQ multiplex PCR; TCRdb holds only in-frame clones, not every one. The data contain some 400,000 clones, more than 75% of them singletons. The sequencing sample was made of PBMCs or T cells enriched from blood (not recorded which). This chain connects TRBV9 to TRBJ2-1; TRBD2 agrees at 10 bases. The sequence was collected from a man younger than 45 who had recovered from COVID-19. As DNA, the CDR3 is TGTGCCAGCAGCGTAGCCGATAGCGGGGGGCCCATAAATGAGCAGTTCTTC. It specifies CASSVADSGGPINEQFF.